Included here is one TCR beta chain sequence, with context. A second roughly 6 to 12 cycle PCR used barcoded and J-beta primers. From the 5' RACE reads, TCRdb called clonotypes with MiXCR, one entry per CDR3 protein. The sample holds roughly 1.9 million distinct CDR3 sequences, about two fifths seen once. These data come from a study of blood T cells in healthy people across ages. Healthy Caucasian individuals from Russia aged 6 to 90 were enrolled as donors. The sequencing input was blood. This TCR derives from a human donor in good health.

CDR3 DNA sequence: TGTGCCACCGGCAGGCCGAACACTGAAGCTTTCTTT. As protein: CATGRPNTEAFF. The genes are TRBV10-3 and TRBJ1-1, with D uncertain. The CDR3 is 12 residues long. The V and J ends lost 10 bases and 1 base respectively, with 10 bases between them. The germline V gene encodes CDR1 ENHRY and CDR2 SYGVKD.